This paragraph reports one T cell receptor (beta chain). Its target is unknown. This sample's time point: persistent/refractory GD, antithyroid drugs over 5 years with positive TRAb. PBMC RNA was the source of the TCR library. TCR beta libraries were built with iRepertoire HTBI primers and Arm-PCR of CDR3 regions. A single record per CDR3 protein comes from TCRdb applying MiXCR to the multiplex PCR reads. The sample lists about 660,000 distinct CDR3 sequences, around 32% occurring once. Germline CDR1 MNHEY, CDR2 SMNVEV (reference sequence). The CDR3 consists of 15 residues. V was clipped by 3 bases and J by 4 bases; unmatched bases: 6. This specimen comes from a study of regulatory T cells in long-lasting Graves disease. Study-wide results and limits: The study found TRBV28, TRBJ1-2 and TRBJ2-5 favored in persistent disease.

Here the sequenced sample was peripheral blood mononuclear cells (PBMCs), taken when the disease was refractory, from a patient treated with antithyroid drugs. This TCR came from a female donor with Graves disease. V gene TRBV27 combines with J gene TRBJ1-2, with 9 bases identical to TRBD1. The CDR3 here is CASSFGGTGPYGYTF. The CDR3 region has the DNA TGTGCCAGCAGTTTCGGCGGGACAGGGCCCTATGGCTACACCTTC.